This is a list of T cell receptor beta chains from one sample in a study of blood T cell repertoires in COVID-19. Using immunoSEQ multiplex PCR, the repertoire was profiled, and TCRdb retains in-frame clones only, with some absent. Among 90,000 to 110,000 clones listed, about three quarters were seen once. What was sequenced was peripheral blood. These receptors all stem from a human donor in a cohort sampled during active or convalescent COVID-19. CDR3s include the opening cysteine and the closing phenylalanine or tryptophan. The D gene is left open where the match is weak. The size field is filled for only some rows; it gives once, few, many or a size class.

V gene	D gene	clone size	J gene	CDR3 DNA	CDR3 protein
TRBV2	.	.	TRBJ2-2	TGTGCCAGCAGTGAAGAGAGTAGGAGGAGCGGGGAGCTGTTTTTT	CASSEESRRSGELFF
TRBV6-2/TRBV6-3	.	.	TRBJ2-1	TGTGCCAGCAGTTACTTACTAGCACGCGAGCAGTTCTTC	CASSYLLAREQFF
TRBV2	.	.	TRBJ1-2	TGTGCCAGCATTCACCAACCAGTTGGCTATGGCTACACCTTC	CASIHQPVGYGYTF
TRBV12-5	TRBD2	.	TRBJ2-1	TGTGCTAGTGGTTTGGGGGCTTGGGGGGGAAACAATGAGCAGTTCTTC	CASGLGAWGGNNEQFF
TRBV5-1	TRBD1	.	TRBJ1-1	TGCGCCAGCAGCTACGGACAGGGAAGGACTGAAGCTTTCTTT	CASSYGQGRTEAFF
TRBV11-2	.	.	TRBJ2-7	TGTGCCAGCGGGGGGGCTTTAAGGCACGAGCAGTACTTC	CASGGALRHEQYF
TRBV19	.	.	TRBJ1-5	TGTGCCAGTAGACCTCCTTCTGGTAGCGGCAATCAGCCCCAGCATTTT	CASRPPSGSGNQPQHF
TRBV30	TRBD2	few	TRBJ2-1	TGTGCCTGGGGACTAGCGGGATACTACAATGAGCAGTTCTTC	CAWGLAGYYNEQFF
TRBV27	.	.	TRBJ1-2	TGTGCCAGCAGTTTCTCGTACGGGAACTATGGCTACACCTTC	CASSFSYGNYGYTF
TRBV5-6	.	.	TRBJ2-7	TGTGCCAGCAGCACCTACTACGAGCAGTACTTC	CASSTYYEQYF
TRBV7-2	.	.	TRBJ2-2	TGTGCCAGCAGCACACGAACCGGGACAATCGGGGAGCTGTTTTTT	CASSTRTGTIGELFF
TRBV5-1	TRBD2	.	TRBJ2-5	TGCGCCAGCAGCTCTGGACTAGCGTACCAAGAGACCCAGTACTTC	CASSSGLAYQETQYF
TRBV4-3	.	.	TRBJ1-6	TGCGCCAGCAGCCAAGATTTTACAGGAATAAATTCACCCCTCCACTTT	CASSQDFTGINSPLHF
TRBV7-3	TRBD1	.	TRBJ1-1	TGTGCCAGCAGCCCGGACAGGGGGCTCATTGAAGCTTTCTTT	CASSPDRGLIEAFF
TRBV5-5	TRBD2	.	TRBJ2-3	TGTGCCAGCAGCCCATCGCCTTTTAGCGGGAAGGTAGATACGCAGTATTTT	CASSPSPFSGKVDTQYF
TRBV4-3	TRBD1	.	TRBJ1-6	TGCGCCAGCAGCCATGGGGACAGTCGAAATTCACCCCTCCACTTT	CASSHGDSRNSPLHF
TRBV6-2/TRBV6-3	.	.	TRBJ2-3	TGTGCCAGCAGTCTGCGCGGCCCTACCACAGATACGCAGTATTTT	CASSLRGPTTDTQYF
TRBV13	TRBD2	.	TRBJ2-3	TGTGCCAGCAGCTCGGGACTAGCGGGAGTATCGGATACGCAGTATTTT	CASSSGLAGVSDTQYF
TRBV7-2	TRBD2	once	TRBJ2-2	TGTGCCAGCAGCTTAGCTTCAGCGGGGGGGCGTACCGGGGAGCTGTTTTTT	CASSLASAGGRTGELFF